This TCR beta chain emerged from a study of blood T cell repertoires in COVID-19. Study at large: The samples span acute and convalescent COVID-19 from the United States, Italy and Spain.

Assay: immunoSEQ multiplex PCR; the TCRdb copy retains only in-frame clones and omits some. The profile shows some 200,000 clones, around 89% of them singletons. Germline CDR1 GTSNPN, CDR2 SVGIG (reference sequence). Germline trimming cut 3 bases from V and 3 bases from J; bases unmatched to any gene: 8. This CDR3 has 14 residues. This receptor was obtained from a man aged 35 to 55 with active or convalescent COVID-19. The specimen was peripheral blood. The V and J genes are TRBV30 and TRBJ2-7; 7 nucleotides line up with TRBD1. The CDR3, as DNA: TGTGCCTGGAGCCGGGACAGCGATTACTACGAGCAGTACTTC. Translated, it gives CAWSRDSDYYEQYF.